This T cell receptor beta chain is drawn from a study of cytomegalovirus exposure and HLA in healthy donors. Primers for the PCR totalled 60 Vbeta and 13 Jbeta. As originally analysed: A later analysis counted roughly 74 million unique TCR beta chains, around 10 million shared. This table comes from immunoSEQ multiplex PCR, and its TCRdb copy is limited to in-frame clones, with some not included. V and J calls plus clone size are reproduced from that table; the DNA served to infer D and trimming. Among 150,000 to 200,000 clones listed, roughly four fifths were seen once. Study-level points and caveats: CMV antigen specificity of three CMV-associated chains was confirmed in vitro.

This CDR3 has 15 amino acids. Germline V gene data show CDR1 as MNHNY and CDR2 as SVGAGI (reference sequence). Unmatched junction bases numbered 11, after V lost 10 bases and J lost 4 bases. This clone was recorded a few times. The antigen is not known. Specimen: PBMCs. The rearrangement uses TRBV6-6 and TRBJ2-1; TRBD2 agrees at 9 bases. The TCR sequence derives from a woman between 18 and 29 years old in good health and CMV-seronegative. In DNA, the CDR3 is TGTGCCACCTCTAGTCTCCTAGCGGGGTACAATGAGCAGTTCTTC. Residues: CATSSLLAGYNEQFF.